This T cell receptor (beta chain) came from a study of PD-1 blockade in classical Hodgkin lymphoma. General study findings and limits: Possible causes of repertoire differences, disease activity or prior therapy, remain undefined. Exclusion removed patients who began nivolumab under 1 year after ASCT. Reported findings placed baseline TCR diversity lower in newly diagnosed patients (compared with healthy donors). At C4D1, TCR diversity had climbed significantly for CD4+ cells, though not for CD8+ cells.

The method was immunoSEQ multiplex PCR; TCRdb's version includes in-frame clones alone and lacks a portion of them. The repertoire has 10,000 to 15,000 clones, around 85% of them found once; the top ten carry roughly 0.93%. Of note for this clone: Its target is not known.

The time point is: cycle 4 day 1 (C4D1), after more than 5 weeks of nivolumab. All the patients suffered relapse after autologous stem cell transplantation, and brentuximab vedotin exposure differed. Purification of CD4+ T cells from thawed PBMCs was performed via magnetic negative selection. Sequencing was performed on CD4+ T cells from blood, taken before the fourth cycle of nivolumab. The TCR originated in a human donor with classical Hodgkin lymphoma.

CDR3 sequence (DNA): TGTGCCAGCAGTTTTAATGGGGCGCGGGGCTACACCTTC. It translates to CASSFNGARGYTF. The V and J genes are TRBV28 and TRBJ1-2; perhaps TRBD1 as D (5 bases). Trimming shortened V by 3 bases and J by 8 bases, and 13 bases separated the two germline ends. This CDR3 is 13 amino acids long. Looked up from germline, CDR1 is MDHEN and CDR2 is SYDVKM.